A single sample is the source of the 25 T cell receptor beta chains below, sequenced in a study of human T cells and chemical hapten exposure. Each CDR3 protein gets one entry after TCRdb re-called the RACE reads with MiXCR. The table lists around 120,000 distinct CDR3 sequences, approximately 15% of them singletons. Time point here: patch test 1, 2 weeks after DPC sensitization. Treatment denoted: therapeutic diphenylcyclopropenone sensitization with weekly scalp DPC. Sample: whole blood, taken in connection with sensitization to the hapten diphenylcyclopropenone (DPC). These receptors were taken from a young man with alopecia areata. Some clones in this sample may be carry-over from other donors' samples.

This clonotype appeared a few times. The genes are TRBV19 and TRBJ1-1, with D perhaps matching TRBD1 (6 bases). CDR3 size: 15 residues. CDR1 and CDR2 from the germline V gene are LNHDA and SQIVND (reference sequence). V shed 5 bases and J shed 0 bases, with 13 bases lying between them. CDR3 DNA: TGTGCCAGTAGTCACCGGACAGATATGAACACTGAAGCTTTCTTT. Its translation: CASSHRTDMNTEAFF.

This clonotype was seen only a few times. The V gene is TRBV7-2, the J gene TRBJ1-6; 9 positions agree with TRBD1. The CDR3 has 15 residues. Germline trimming cut 4 bases from V and 14 bases from J; bases unmatched to any gene: 12. CDR1 SGHTA and CDR2 FQGNSA come from the germline V gene. In DNA, the CDR3 is TGTGCCAGCAGCTCAATCCGGGACAGGGTCATAACCCTCCACTTT. It specifies CASSSIRDRVITLHF.

This clonotype was picked up a small number of times. The V and J genes are TRBV4-1 and TRBJ2-7; possibly TRBD1 or TRBD2 for D (5 bases each). Trimming cost V 3 bases and J 2 bases, with 14 bases left between them. Germline assignment: CDR1 MGHRA and CDR2 YSYEKL. The CDR3 covers 15 residues. The CDR3 DNA reads as TGCGCCAGCAGCCAGGAGGTAAGGGGACCCTACGAGCAGTACTTC. Encoded protein: CASSQEVRGPYEQYF.

The chain carries TRBV7-3 and TRBJ2-2, with 7 bases lining up with TRBD1. Germline CDR1 reads SGHTA; CDR2 reads FQGTGA. The length of the CDR3 is 17 residues. Trimming cost V 4 bases and J 6 bases; bases outside gene matches: 14. CDR3 residues: CASSSSRRQGSSGELFF. The CDR3 nucleotides read TGTGCCAGCAGCTCCTCCCGGCGACAGGGATCTTCCGGGGAGCTGTTTTTT.

The chain employs TRBV9 and TRBJ2-3; 12 nucleotides match TRBD2. This CDR3 has 15 amino acids. Trimming removed 0 bases from V and 5 bases from J; junction bases left unmatched: 1. The germline CDR1 and CDR2 sequences are SGDLS and YYNGEE. The CDR3 reads CASSVGGLAGDTQYF. In nucleotides, the CDR3 is TGTGCCAGCAGCGTAGGGGGACTAGCGGGAGATACGCAGTATTTT.

Details on this clonotype: At one of its ends the junction is not consistent with the germline gene, which may arise from a read error. The V gene is TRBV18, the J gene TRBJ1-4; D gene unclear. CDR1 is KGHSH and CDR2 is LQKENI in the germline V gene. CDR3 length: 12 amino acids. The CDR3 coding sequence is TGTGCCAGCACACCGACGGGGGAAAAACTGTTTTTT. It specifies CASTPTGEKLFF. The full variable domain, with the rest looked up from reference TRBV18 and TRBJ1-4, is NAGVMQNPRHLVRRRGQEARLRCSPMKGHSHVYWYRQLPEEGLKFMVYLQKENIIDESGMPKERFSAEFPKEGPSILRIQQVVRGDSAAYFCASTPTGEKLFFGSGTQLSVL.

This clonotype was observed at least ten times. This chain links TRBV7-9 with TRBJ1-6; possible D gene TRBD1, 5 bases. With 4 bases removed from V and 9 bases from J, the gap between germline ends came to 16 bases. CDR3 size: 15 residues. Per germline, CDR1 SEHNR and CDR2 FQNEAQ (reference sequence). Written as DNA, the CDR3 is TGTGCCAGCAGCTCGAGCCTGGGGACTACTTCACCCCTCCACTTT. It codes for CASSSSLGTTSPLHF.

The chain recombines TRBV9 with TRBJ1-5; D is uncertain. The ends were cut back, 2 bases at V and 0 bases at J, with 9 bases in the middle. Germline loops: CDR1 SGDLS, CDR2 YYNGEE. This CDR3 is 15 amino acids long. The DNA of the CDR3 is TGTGCCAGCAGCGTGGGCTTCCTTAGCAATCAGCCCCAGCATTTT. This encodes CASSVGFLSNQPQHF.

The chain combines TRBV7-2 with TRBJ2-5, with D possibly matching TRBD2 (5 bases). V lost 5 bases, J lost 4 bases, and 11 bases lay in between. Per germline, CDR1 SGHTA and CDR2 FQGNSA. The CDR3 sequence is 13 residues long. CDR3 sequence: CASSTSLGETQYF. The CDR3 DNA reads TGTGCCAGCAGCACTAGTTTGGGAGAGACCCAGTACTTC.

The rearrangement uses TRBV20-1 and TRBJ2-7, with D unclear. The CDR3 consists of 11 residues. Germline CDR1 and CDR2: DFQATT and SNEGSKA (reference sequence). Trimming removed 4 bases from V and 2 bases from J, with 6 bases in between. The CDR3 is CSATGPYEQYF. CDR3 coding DNA: TGCAGTGCTACTGGACCCTACGAGCAGTACTTC.

This clonotype was observed a handful of times. CDR3 DNA sequence: TGTGCCAGCAGCTTCCTGTCAGGGTCGGGGGAGACCCAGTACTTC. Residues: CASSFLSGSGETQYF. The chain combines TRBV5-5 with TRBJ2-5; possibly TRBD1 or TRBD2 for D (5 bases each). V was pared by 2 bases and J by 5 bases, with 16 bases between. The CDR3 runs 15 residues. CDR1 is SGHKS and CDR2 is YYEKEE in the germline V gene (reference sequence).

This chain uses TRBV11-2 with TRBJ1-6; D is unresolved. CDR1 is SGHAT and CDR2 is FQNNGV in the germline V gene. This CDR3 has 13 amino acids. Between the trimmed V and J ends, which lost 0 bases and 10 bases, there was a span of 7 bases. As DNA, the CDR3 is TGTGCCAGCAGCTTAGAGGAAGGGTCACCCCTCCACTTT. Translation gives CASSLEEGSPLHF.

The chain is built from TRBV20-1 and TRBJ1-6; no clear D gene. Germline CDR1 reads DFQATT; CDR2 reads SNEGSKA (reference sequence). The CDR3 has 14 amino acids. Deletions cut 3 bases from V and 2 bases from J, with 8 bases between. This chain's CDR3 is CSAREGTYNSPLHF. The DNA of the CDR3 is TGCAGTGCTAGGGAGGGAACCTATAATTCACCCCTCCACTTT.

The genes are TRBV12-3 or TRBV12-4 and TRBJ1-5; 9 bases fit TRBD1. V shed 6 bases, J shed 3 bases, and the junction held 18 bases outside the gene matches. The CDR3 sequence is 19 residues long. The CDR3 DNA reads as TGTGCCAGCAGCTTTCCGGGACAGGGAGAGAGGGGGCCCAATCAGCCCCAGCATTTT. Residues: CASSFPGQGERGPNQPQHF.

This clonotype appeared a few times. The chain has TRBV20-1 and TRBJ1-1; 7 bases agree with TRBD1. V was pared by 1 base and J by 12 bases, with 11 bases of the junction left unmatched. The CDR3 is made up of 13 amino acids. Looked up from germline, CDR1 is DFQATT and CDR2 is SNEGSKA (reference sequence). CDR3 DNA: TGCAGTGCTAGAGGAGCAGGGGGACGGGCTACTTTCTTT. Its translation: CSARGAGGRATFF.

The V gene is TRBV5-1, the J gene TRBJ2-5; D unresolved. The V gene's germline CDR1 is SGHRS and CDR2 YFSETQ. The V gene lost 0 bases and the J gene lost 3 bases, with 9 bases spanning the gap. The length of the CDR3 is 14 residues. In nucleotides, the CDR3 is TGCGCCAGCAGCTTGGGCCGGGCAAAAGAGACCCAGTACTTC. It yields the protein CASSLGRAKETQYF.

Only a few counts were recorded for this clonotype. The chain joins TRBV14 to TRBJ1-2; no clear D gene. Trimming took 4 bases from V and 2 from J, leaving 17 bases between them. The germline gives CDR1 SGHDN, CDR2 FVKESK. The CDR3 has 16 amino acids. The chain's CDR3 is CASSRSKGRLNYGYTF. Here the CDR3 DNA reads TGTGCCAGCAGCCGCAGCAAGGGCAGACTGAACTATGGCTACACCTTC.

A few counts support this clonotype. The gene calls are TRBV6-6 and TRBJ1-6; 7 bases line up with TRBD1. There are 18 residues in the CDR3. V shed 0 bases, J shed 4 bases, and the junction held 9 bases outside the gene matches. Looked up from germline, CDR1 is MNHNY and CDR2 is SVGAGI (reference sequence). CDR3 sequence: CASSYSRGGGPYNSPLHF. The CDR3 bases are TGTGCCAGCAGTTACTCGAGAGGAGGGGGCCCTTATAATTCACCCCTCCACTTT.

The V gene is TRBV20-1, the J gene TRBJ1-2; maybe TRBD1 (5 bases). This CDR3 contains 11 residues. Germline values: CDR1 DFQATT, CDR2 SNEGSKA (reference sequence). V was trimmed by 4 bases and J by 8 bases, leaving 11 bases between them. The CDR3 nucleotides read TGCAGTGCTAAGTTCGAGGGGGGCTACACCTTC. Protein: CSAKFEGGYTF.

This chain connects TRBV5-5 to TRBJ2-7; tentatively, D is TRBD1 (6 bases). Deletions cut 4 bases from V and 7 bases from J, with 21 bases between. Germline CDR1 and CDR2: SGHKS and YYEKEE (reference sequence). The CDR3 totals 15 residues. Written as DNA, the CDR3 is TGTGCCAGCAGCCCGCAGGGGCTAATTTTAGGGGAGCAGTACGTC. As protein: CASSPQGLILGEQYV.

This sequence joins TRBV6-2 or TRBV6-3 and TRBJ2-5; D is unresolved. CDR1 is MNHEY, CDR2 SVGEGT, per germline. V lost 6 bases, J lost 0 bases, and 17 bases lay in between. This CDR3 region has 16 residues. As DNA, the CDR3 is TGTGCCAGCAGCAACCCAGAGGTTCTGTACCAAGAGACCCAGTACTTC. Its protein is CASSNPEVLYQETQYF.

Here the CDR3 reads CASSLAAGESYGYTF. The CDR3 DNA sequence: TGTGCCAGCAGCTTAGCAGCGGGGGAAAGCTATGGCTACACCTTC. The gene calls are TRBV7-9 and TRBJ1-2, with D perhaps matching TRBD1 (5 bases). Germline V lookup: CDR1 SEHNR, CDR2 FQNEAQ (reference sequence). Trimming cost V 0 bases and J 4 bases, with 12 bases left between them. The CDR3 is made up of 15 amino acids.

This clonotype was counted ten times or more. The chain recombines TRBV12-3 or TRBV12-4 with TRBJ2-7; 7 nucleotides match TRBD1. V lost 5 bases, J lost 3 bases, and 7 bases stayed unmatched. CDR3 length equals 14 residues. Written as DNA, the CDR3 is TGTGCCAGCAGTAAGCAGGGGGTATACTACGAGCAGTACTTC. It specifies CASSKQGVYYEQYF.

This clonotype was observed many times. The chain employs TRBV9 and TRBJ2-3; 8 nucleotides line up with TRBD2. The CDR3 spans 17 residues. Germline V gene data show CDR1 as SGDLS and CDR2 as YYNGEE. J was trimmed by 3 bases and V by 0 bases; bases with no gene match: 9. The CDR3 region is CASSVDGSGGGTDTQYF. The CDR3 region has the DNA TGTGCCAGCAGCGTAGACGGAAGTGGCGGGGGGACAGATACGCAGTATTTT.

This clonotype was observed a few times. This chain connects TRBV6-2 or TRBV6-3 to TRBJ1-1; perhaps TRBD1 as D (5 bases). The germline V gene has CDR1 MNHEY and CDR2 SVGEGT. Trimming removed 7 bases from V and 3 bases from J, with 15 bases in between. The CDR3 sequence is 14 residues long. The CDR3 DNA is TGTGCCAGCACTTTATCCAGGGTCGACACTGAAGCTTTCTTT. Residues: CASTLSRVDTEAFF.